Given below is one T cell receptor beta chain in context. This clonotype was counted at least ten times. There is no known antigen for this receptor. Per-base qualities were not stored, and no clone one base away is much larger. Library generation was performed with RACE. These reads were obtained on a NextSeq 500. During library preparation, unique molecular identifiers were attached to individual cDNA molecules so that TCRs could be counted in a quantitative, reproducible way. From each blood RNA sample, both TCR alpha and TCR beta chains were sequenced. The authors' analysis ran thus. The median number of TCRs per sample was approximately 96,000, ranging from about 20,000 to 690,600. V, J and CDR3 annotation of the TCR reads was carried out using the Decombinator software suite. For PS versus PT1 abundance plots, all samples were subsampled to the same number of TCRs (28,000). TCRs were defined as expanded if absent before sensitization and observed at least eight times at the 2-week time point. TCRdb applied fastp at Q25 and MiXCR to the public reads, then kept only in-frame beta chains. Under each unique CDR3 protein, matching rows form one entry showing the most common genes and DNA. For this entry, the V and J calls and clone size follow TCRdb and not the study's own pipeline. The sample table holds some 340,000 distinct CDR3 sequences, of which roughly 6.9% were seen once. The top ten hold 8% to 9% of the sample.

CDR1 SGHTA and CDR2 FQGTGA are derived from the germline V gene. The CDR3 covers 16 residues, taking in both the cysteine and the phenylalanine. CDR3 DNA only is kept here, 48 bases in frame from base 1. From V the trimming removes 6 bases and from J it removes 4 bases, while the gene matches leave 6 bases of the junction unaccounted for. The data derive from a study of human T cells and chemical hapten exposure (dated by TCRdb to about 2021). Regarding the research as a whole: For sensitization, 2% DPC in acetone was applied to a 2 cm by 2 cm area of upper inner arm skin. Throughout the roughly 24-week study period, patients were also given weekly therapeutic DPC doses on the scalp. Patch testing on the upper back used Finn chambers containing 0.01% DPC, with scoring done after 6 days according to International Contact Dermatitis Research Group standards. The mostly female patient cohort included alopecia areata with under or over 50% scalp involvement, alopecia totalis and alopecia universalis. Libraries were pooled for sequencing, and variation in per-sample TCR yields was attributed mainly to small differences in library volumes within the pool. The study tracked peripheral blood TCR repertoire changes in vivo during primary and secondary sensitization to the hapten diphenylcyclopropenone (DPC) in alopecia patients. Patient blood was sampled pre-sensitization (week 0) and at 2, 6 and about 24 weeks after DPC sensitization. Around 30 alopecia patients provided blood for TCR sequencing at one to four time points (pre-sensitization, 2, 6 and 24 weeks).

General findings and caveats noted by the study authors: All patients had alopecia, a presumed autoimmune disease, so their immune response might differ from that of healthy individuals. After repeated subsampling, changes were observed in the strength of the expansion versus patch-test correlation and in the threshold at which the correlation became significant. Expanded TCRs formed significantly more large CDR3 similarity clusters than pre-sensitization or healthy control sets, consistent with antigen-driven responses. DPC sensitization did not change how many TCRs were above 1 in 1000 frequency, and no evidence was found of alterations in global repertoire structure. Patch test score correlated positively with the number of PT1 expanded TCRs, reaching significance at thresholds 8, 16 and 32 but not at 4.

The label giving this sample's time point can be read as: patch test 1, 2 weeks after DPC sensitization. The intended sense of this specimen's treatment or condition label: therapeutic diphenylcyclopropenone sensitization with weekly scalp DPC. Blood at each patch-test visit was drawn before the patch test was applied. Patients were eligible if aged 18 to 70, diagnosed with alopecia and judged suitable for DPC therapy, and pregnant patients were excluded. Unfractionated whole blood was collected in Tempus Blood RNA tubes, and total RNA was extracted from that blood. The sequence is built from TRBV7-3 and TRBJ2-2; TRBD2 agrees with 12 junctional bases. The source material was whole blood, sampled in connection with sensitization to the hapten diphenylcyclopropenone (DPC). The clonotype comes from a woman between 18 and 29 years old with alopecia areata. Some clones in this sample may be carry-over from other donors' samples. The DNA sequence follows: TGTGCCAGCAGTCCTCTAGCGGGGGGGCCCACCGGGGAGCTGTTTTTT. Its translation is CASSPLAGGPTGELFF. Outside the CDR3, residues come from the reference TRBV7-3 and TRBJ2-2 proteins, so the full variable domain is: GAGVSQTPSNKVTEKGKYVELRCDPISGHTALYWYRQSLGQGPEFLIYFQGTGAADDSGLPNDRFFAVRPEGSVSTLKIQRTERGDSAVYLCASSPLAGGPTGELFFGEGSRLTVL.